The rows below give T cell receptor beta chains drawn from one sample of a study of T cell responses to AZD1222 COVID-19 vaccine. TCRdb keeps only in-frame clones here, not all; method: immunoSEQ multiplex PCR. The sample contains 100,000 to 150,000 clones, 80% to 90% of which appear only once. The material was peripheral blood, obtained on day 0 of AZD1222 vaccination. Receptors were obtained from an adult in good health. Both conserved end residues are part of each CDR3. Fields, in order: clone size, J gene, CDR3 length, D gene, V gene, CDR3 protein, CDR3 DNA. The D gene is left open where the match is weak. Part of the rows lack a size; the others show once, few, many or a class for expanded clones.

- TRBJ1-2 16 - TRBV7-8 CASSLARAGPSYGYTF TGTGCCAGCAGCTTAGCGCGGGCAGGGCCTTCCTATGGCTACACCTTC
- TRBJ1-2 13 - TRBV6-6 CATRPGTNYGYTF TGTGCCACACGTCCCGGGACTAACTATGGCTACACCTTC
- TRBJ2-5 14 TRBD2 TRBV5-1 CASSSTSGQETQYF TGCGCCAGCAGCAGTACTAGCGGACAAGAGACCCAGTACTTC
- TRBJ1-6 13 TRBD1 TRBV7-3 CASSFDRGSPLHF TGTGCCAGCAGCTTCGACAGGGGCTCACCCCTCCACTTT
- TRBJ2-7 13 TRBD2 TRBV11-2 CASSLLLAGDKYF TGTGCCAGCAGCTTACTCCTAGCGGGAGACAAGTACTTC
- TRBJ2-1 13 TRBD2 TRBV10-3 CALRGQTSDEQFF TGTGCCCTTCGAGGGCAGACTAGCGACGAGCAGTTCTTC
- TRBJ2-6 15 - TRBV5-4 CASSPRPSGANVLTF TGTGCCAGCAGTCCTCGCCCCTCTGGGGCCAACGTCCTGACTTTC
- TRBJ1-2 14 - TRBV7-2 CASSLKTENYGYTF TGTGCCAGCAGCCTAAAGACAGAGAACTATGGCTACACCTTC
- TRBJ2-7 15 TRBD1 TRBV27 CASSSYRQGGYEQYF TGTGCCAGCTCTTCCTACCGACAGGGTGGCTACGAGCAGTACTTC
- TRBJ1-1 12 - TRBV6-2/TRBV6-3 CASSYSIAEAFF TGTGCCAGCAGTTACTCGATCGCTGAAGCTTTCTTT
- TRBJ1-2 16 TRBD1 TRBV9 CASSYARDRGFYGYTF TGTGCCAGCAGCTACGCCAGGGACAGGGGCTTCTATGGCTACACCTTC
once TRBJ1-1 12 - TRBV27 CASSFGGRVAFF TGTGCCAGCAGTTTCGGGGGAAGGGTGGCTTTCTTT
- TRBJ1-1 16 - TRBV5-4 CASRYDTGSMNTEAFF TGTGCCAGCAGATATGATACAGGAAGCATGAACACTGAAGCTTTCTTT
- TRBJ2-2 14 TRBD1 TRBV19 CASRGQGNTGELFF TGTGCCAGTAGGGGACAGGGGAACACCGGGGAGCTGTTTTTT
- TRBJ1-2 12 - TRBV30 CAWSVWGDGYTF TGTGCCTGGAGTGTGTGGGGGGATGGCTACACCTTC
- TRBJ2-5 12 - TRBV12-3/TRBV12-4 CASSLGAETQYF TGTGCCAGCAGTTTAGGGGCAGAGACCCAGTACTTC
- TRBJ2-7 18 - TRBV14 CASSQEGDPLNFRYEQYF TGTGCCAGCAGCCAAGAAGGGGATCCCCTAAATTTTCGATACGAGCAGTACTTC
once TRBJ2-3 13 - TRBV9 CASRGLSTDTQYF TGTGCCAGCAGGGGCCTGAGCACAGATACGCAGTATTTT
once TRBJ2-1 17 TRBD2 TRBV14 CASSQDSTSGSVDEQFF TGTGCCAGCAGCCAAGATAGTACTAGCGGGAGCGTAGATGAGCAGTTCTTC
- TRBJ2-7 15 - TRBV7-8 CASSLGRLGRYEQYF TGTGCCAGCAGCTTAGGACGGTTGGGCCGCTACGAGCAGTACTTC
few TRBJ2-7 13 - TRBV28 CASSKLPVREQYF TGTGCCAGCAGCAAATTACCGGTGAGGGAGCAGTACTTC
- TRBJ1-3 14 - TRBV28 CASSLWSSGNTIYF TGTGCCAGCAGTTTATGGAGCTCTGGAAACACCATATATTTT
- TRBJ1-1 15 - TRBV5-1 CASSLAGALNTEAFF TGCGCCAGCAGCTTGGCCGGGGCCCTGAACACTGAAGCTTTCTTT
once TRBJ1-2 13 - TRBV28 CASSLLGPYGYTF TGTGCCAGCAGTTTGTTGGGGCCCTATGGCTACACCTTC
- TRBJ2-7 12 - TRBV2 CASVGISYEQYF TGTGCCAGTGTAGGTATTTCCTACGAGCAGTACTTC
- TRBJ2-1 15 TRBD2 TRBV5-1 CASSLESSGYNEQFF TGCGCCAGCAGCTTGGAATCTAGCGGTTACAATGAGCAGTTCTTC
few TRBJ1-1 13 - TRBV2 CASMVGLNTEAFF TGTGCCAGCATGGTGGGGTTGAACACTGAAGCTTTCTTT
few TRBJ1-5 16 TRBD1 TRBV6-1 CASSEGVQGAFQPQHF TGTGCCAGCAGCGAAGGCGTCCAGGGGGCATTTCAGCCCCAGCATTTT
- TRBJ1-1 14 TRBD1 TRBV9 CASSVGTGGTEAFF TGTGCCAGCAGCGTAGGGACAGGGGGCACTGAAGCTTTCTTT
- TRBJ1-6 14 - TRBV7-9 CASSRDGAHSPLHF TGTGCCAGCAGCCGGGACGGAGCACATTCACCCCTCCACTTT
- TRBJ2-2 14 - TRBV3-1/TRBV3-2 CASSPTANTGELFF TGTGCCAGCAGCCCGACAGCGAACACCGGGGAGCTGTTTTTT
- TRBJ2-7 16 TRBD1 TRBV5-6 CASSHQTGQGGYEQYF TGTGCCAGCAGCCATCAGACGGGACAGGGAGGTTACGAGCAGTACTTC
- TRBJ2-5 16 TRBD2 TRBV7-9 CASSPGLASELETQYF TGTGCCAGCAGCCCCGGACTAGCGTCAGAGTTAGAGACCCAGTACTTC
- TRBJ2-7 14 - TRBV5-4 CASSPGTHSYEQYF TGTGCCAGCAGCCCCGGGACTCATTCCTACGAGCAGTACTTC
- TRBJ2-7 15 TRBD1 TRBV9 CASSARDRGHDEQYF TGTGCCAGCAGCGCCCGGGACAGGGGGCACGACGAGCAGTACTTC
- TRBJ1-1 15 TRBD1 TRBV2 CASSEAWGGQGEAFF TGTGCCAGCAGTGAAGCGTGGGGGGGACAGGGTGAAGCTTTCTTT
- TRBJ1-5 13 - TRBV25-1 CASSGQGNQPQHF TGTGCCAGCAGTGGGCAGGGAAATCAGCCCCAGCATTTT
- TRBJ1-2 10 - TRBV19 CASSNDGYTF TGTGCCAGTAGCAATGACGGCTACACCTTC
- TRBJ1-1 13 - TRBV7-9 CASSPMDNTEAFF TGTGCCAGCAGCCCGATGGACAACACTGAAGCTTTCTTT
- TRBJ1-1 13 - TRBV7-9 CASSFPLGTEAFF TGTGCCAGCAGCTTTCCCCTGGGGACTGAAGCTTTCTTT
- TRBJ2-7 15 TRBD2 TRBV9 CASSVESSGDYEQYF TGTGCCAGCAGCGTAGAGTCTAGCGGGGATTACGAGCAGTACTTC
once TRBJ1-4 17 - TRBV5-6 CASSLGAQLATNEKLFF TGTGCCAGCAGCTTAGGTGCCCAGCTTGCAACTAATGAAAAACTGTTTTTT
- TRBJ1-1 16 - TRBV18 CASSPPSGRTNTEAFF TGTGCCAGCTCACCACCCTCGGGCAGGACGAACACTGAAGCTTTCTTT
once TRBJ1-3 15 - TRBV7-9 CASSLAGAGGNTIYF TGTGCCAGCAGCTTAGCGGGAGCGGGCGGAAACACCATATATTTT
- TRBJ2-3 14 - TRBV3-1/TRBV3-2 CASSQGQEGVEQYF TGTGCCAGCAGCCAAGGCCAGGAGGGGGTAGAGCAGTATTTT
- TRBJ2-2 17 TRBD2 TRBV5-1 CASSLGGAGVNTGELFF TGCGCCAGCAGCTTGGGTGGCGCGGGAGTGAACACCGGGGAGCTGTTTTTT